Described below is a single T cell receptor beta chain sequence and its context. These data are taken from a study of T cells after somatic rescue of genetic block. Germline V gives CDR1 SGHTA, CDR2 FQGTGA. This CDR3 region has 14 residues. V gave up 5 bases and J gave up 3 bases; unmatched junction bases: 5. The repertoire was sequenced with immunoSEQ multiplex PCR; TCRdb's copy has only in-frame clones and lacks some. The sample records 65,000 to 70,000 clones, 85% to 95% being singletons. The clonotype comes from a man aged 35 to 55. V usage is TRBV7-3 and J usage is TRBJ2-3; 7 bases map to TRBD2. Sequencing used peripheral blood mononuclear cells (PBMCs). This CDR3 reads CASSRTGGTDTQYF. CDR3 sequence (DNA): TGTGCCAGCAGCCGTACGGGGGGAACAGATACGCAGTATTTT.